The 7 T cell receptor beta chains presented below share a single source sample, sequenced in a study of shared clonotypes between healthy human individuals. Naive CD8 populations comprised CD45RO-negative cells positively selected for CCR7, excluding terminally differentiated effector memory CD45RA+ cells. The assay was immunoSEQ multiplex PCR, and TCRdb's table has in-frame clones only and misses some. The table lists roughly 2,000,000 clones, 85% to 95% of them singletons. Sample: naive CD8+ T cells from PBMCs. The receptor source for this set is a man between 18 and 35 years old in good health. Some clones in this sample may be carry-over from other donors' samples.

The chain links TRBV6-5 to TRBJ2-7; D gene ambiguous. V was cut by 5 bases and J by 4 bases, with 9 bases left in between. This CDR3 is built from 12 residues. The germline CDR1 and CDR2 sequences are MNHEY and SVGAGI. The CDR3 protein is CASSTLSYEQYF. CDR3 nucleotides: TGTGCCAGCAGTACACTGAGTTACGAGCAGTACTTC.

V and J are TRBV5-6 and TRBJ2-1; D remains unclear. Germline V CDR1 and CDR2: SGHDT, YYEEEE. The CDR3 loop spans 14 amino acids. Trimming shortened V by 0 bases and J by 3 bases, and 7 bases separated the two germline ends. The CDR3 loop is CASSLGRNYNEQFF. The CDR3 nucleotides read TGTGCCAGCAGCTTGGGTCGGAACTACAATGAGCAGTTCTTC.

The chain employs TRBV27 and TRBJ2-3; D perhaps matches TRBD2 (5 bases). CDR3 size: 15 residues. The V gene lost 7 bases and the J gene lost 1 base, with 15 bases spanning the gap. From germline, CDR1 is MNHEY and CDR2 SMNVEV (reference sequence). The CDR3 region has the DNA TGTGCCAGCATCTCTACCCCCGGGGGCACAGATACGCAGTATTTT. Translated: CASISTPGGTDTQYF.

V gene TRBV28 combines with J gene TRBJ2-2; the D gene could be TRBD1 or TRBD2 (5 bases each). The CDR3 sequence is 16 residues long. V was trimmed by 5 bases and J by 5 bases, leaving 18 bases between them. Germline values: CDR1 MDHEN, CDR2 SYDVKM. CDR3 nucleotides: TGTGCCAGCAGTCGACGAGCTCGGGGCTGGACCGGGGAGCTGTTTTTT. Amino acid sequence: CASSRRARGWTGELFF.

The CDR3: CASSEGGSLSYEQYF. CDR3 DNA sequence: TGTGCCAGCAGTGAGGGAGGGTCCCTGTCCTACGAGCAGTACTTC. J is TRBJ2-7 and V is TRBV2; TRBD2 aligns across 7 bases. The CDR3 spans 15 residues. Germline trimming cut 3 bases from V and 1 base from J; bases unmatched to any gene: 6. Germline lookup yields CDR1 SNHLY and CDR2 FYNNEI.

The genes are TRBV4-2 and TRBJ2-4, with D possibly being TRBD2 (5 bases). This CDR3 is 15 amino acids long. V lost 3 bases and J 0 bases, leaving 9 bases between the germline ends. Germline lookup yields CDR1 LGHNA and CDR2 YNFKEQ. The CDR3 coding sequence is TGTGCCAGCAGCCACGATGGACTAGCCAAAAACATTCAGTACTTC. Its translation: CASSHDGLAKNIQYF.

This chain uses TRBV28 with TRBJ1-1; D is undetermined. Trimming took 5 bases from V and 5 from J, leaving 9 bases between them. This CDR3 region has 12 residues. Germline values: CDR1 MDHEN, CDR2 SYDVKM. This CDR3 reads CASSPGLTEAFF. In nucleotides, the CDR3 is TGTGCCAGCAGTCCGGGATTAACTGAAGCTTTCTTT.